The 25 T cell receptor beta chains presented below share a single source sample, sequenced in a study of radiotherapy plus CTLA-4 blockade in lung cancer. Sequencing used immunoSEQ multiplex PCR; TCRdb keeps in-frame clones, though not all of them. The profile covers more than 65,000 clones, with around 83% appearing a single time and 0.82% taken by the ten largest. The starting material was peripheral blood, obtained from a patient treated with radiotherapy plus ipilimumab. All receptors come from a human donor with non-small cell lung cancer who had stable disease on radiotherapy plus ipilimumab.

The chain couples TRBV21-1 to TRBJ1-2; the D call in the table, TRBD1, was not verified against the DNA. TRBV21-1 corresponds to a pseudogene. The CDR3 sequence is 14 residues long. Here the CDR3 DNA reads TGTGCCAGCAGCAACAGGGCCCCTAACTATGGCTACACCTTC. Translated, it gives CASSNRAPNYGYTF.

The chain combines TRBV5-5 with TRBJ2-5; 7 nucleotides match TRBD2. V gave up 3 bases and J gave up 1 base; unmatched junction bases: 9. This CDR3 spans 16 amino acids. CDR1 is SGHKS, CDR2 YYEKEE, per germline (reference sequence). CDR3 DNA: TGTGCCAGCAGCTCGTTTTATGGGGGGGTCCAAGAGACCCAGTACTTC. Residues: CASSSFYGGVQETQYF.

The J gene is TRBJ2-1, the V gene TRBV5-1; 8 bases are a match to TRBD2. V lost 9 bases to trimming and J lost 3 bases; unmatched junction nucleotides: 11. The CDR3 is 15 amino acids. CDR1 is SGHRS, CDR2 YFSETQ, per germline. CDR3 loop: CATSDKAGDYNEQFF. In DNA, the CDR3 is TGCGCCACCTCGGATAAAGCGGGAGACTACAATGAGCAGTTCTTC.

The rearrangement uses TRBV6-1 and TRBJ1-4; unclear D gene. The V gene's germline CDR1 is MNHNS and CDR2 SASEGT. CDR3 length: 14 residues. V lost 7 bases, J lost 5 bases, and 14 bases lay in between. In DNA, the CDR3 is TGTGCCAGCAACCCCAGCCTCTCAAATGAAAAACTGTTTTTT. It yields the protein CASNPSLSNEKLFF.

The chain carries TRBV28 and TRBJ1-1; D gene unclear. The V and J ends lost 8 bases and 4 bases respectively, with 20 bases between them. Germline V gene sequence: CDR1 MDHEN, CDR2 SYDVKM. This CDR3 comprises 15 residues. The CDR3 DNA follows: TGTGCCAGCGGGCAGAGGAGGTTGAGAGGCACTGAAGCTTTCTTT. Protein: CASGQRRLRGTEAFF.

This clone was picked up one time. The V call is TRBV6-5, the J call TRBJ1-5, with D possibly being TRBD1 (5 bases). V was shortened by 8 bases and J by 6 bases, with 20 bases between the two germline ends. This CDR3 is 15 amino acids long. Per germline, CDR1 MNHEY and CDR2 SVGAGI. CDR3 sequence (DNA): TGTGCCAGCCGGCCGGGGCAAGGAGGTAGTCAGCCCCAGCATTTT. It is translated as CASRPGQGGSQPQHF.

This chain links TRBV7-3 with TRBJ2-5; D perhaps matches TRBD2 (5 bases). Germline CDR1 reads SGHTA; CDR2 reads FQGTGA. V lost 4 bases to trimming and J lost 4 bases, with 10 bases between them. The CDR3 has 13 residues. The CDR3 region is CASSSVGRETQYF. As DNA, the CDR3 is TGTGCCAGCAGCTCCGTAGGGAGAGAGACCCAGTACTTC.

On this clone itself: One end of the junction varies from germline; a read error may be responsible. This chain uses TRBV7-9 with TRBJ1-1; 9 bases map to TRBD1. The CDR3 is 12 residues long. Germline V gives CDR1 SEHNR, CDR2 FQNEAQ (reference sequence). The CDR3, as DNA: TGTGCCAGCAGCATGGGGACAGGGCAAACATTGTGG. As protein: CASSMGTGQTLW.

With regard to this clone: Other DNA sequences in the same sample also yield this CDR3. CDR3 DNA sequence: TGTGCCAGCAGTGAGCCCGGACTAGCCAAAAACATTCAGTACTTC. Translated: CASSEPGLAKNIQYF. V gene TRBV6-1 combines with J gene TRBJ2-4; D perhaps matches TRBD2 (5 bases). CDR1 is MNHNS and CDR2 is SASEGT in the germline V gene. The CDR3 is made up of 15 amino acids. Deletions cut 3 bases from V and 0 bases from J, with 9 bases between.

The chain couples TRBV7-8 to TRBJ2-7, with D maybe TRBD1 (5 bases). CDR1 SGHVS and CDR2 FQNEAQ come from the germline V gene. The CDR3 is 14 amino acids. The V end lost 1 base, the J end lost 2 bases, and 9 bases lay between the germline ends. For the CDR3, the DNA is TGTGCCAGCAGCTTAGTTGCGGACACCTACGAGCAGTACTTC. Protein product: CASSLVADTYEQYF.

The gene calls are TRBV10-3 and TRBJ2-4; TRBD2 matches 16 bases. The junction had 3 bases not matched to a gene; V was cut back by 4 bases and J by 3 bases. CDR3 length: 17 amino acids. The germline gives CDR1 ENHRY, CDR2 SYGVKD. In DNA, the CDR3 is TGTGCCATCAGTGTGGGACTAGCGGGAGGGGGCAAAAACATTCAGTACTTC. Translated, it gives CAISVGLAGGGKNIQYF.

The chain couples TRBV2 to TRBJ1-1; the D gene is possibly TRBD1 (5 bases). V lost 0 bases, J lost 4 bases, and 6 bases lay in between. The CDR3 contains 13 residues. From germline, CDR1 is SNHLY and CDR2 FYNNEI. This CDR3 is CASSEAQGTEAFF. DNA for the CDR3: TGTGCCAGCAGTGAAGCTCAGGGCACTGAAGCTTTCTTT.

The chain recombines TRBV15 with TRBJ2-1; 9 bases align to TRBD1. The CDR3 runs 15 residues. V trimming: 6 bases; J trimming: 6 bases; junction bases outside the gene matches: 9. CDR1 is LNHNV, CDR2 YYDKDF, per germline (reference sequence). CDR3 region: CATSRTGEGSNEQFF. The CDR3 DNA follows: TGTGCCACCAGTAGGACAGGGGAAGGGTCCAATGAGCAGTTCTTC. The entire variable domain, with the rest obtained from reference TRBV15 and TRBJ2-1, is as follows: DAMVIQNPRYQVTQFGKPVTLSCSQTLNHNVMYWYQQKSSQAPKLLFHYYDKDFNNEADTPDNFQSRRPNTSFCFLDIRSPGLGDTAMYLCATSRTGEGSNEQFFGPGTRLTVL.

The V call is TRBV19, the J call TRBJ1-1, with no clear D. V was cut by 5 bases and J by 6 bases, with 7 bases left in between. From germline, CDR1 is LNHDA and CDR2 SQIVND (reference sequence). This CDR3 comprises 11 residues. The CDR3 nucleotides are TGTGCCAGTAGTGGTTTCTCTGAAGCTTTCTTT. This encodes CASSGFSEAFF.

The rearrangement links TRBV4-1 to TRBJ1-5, with a weak D call TRBD1 (5 bases). CDR1 and CDR2 (germline): MGHRA, YSYEKL. The CDR3 runs to 15 residues. Trimming removed 1 base at V and 1 base at J, with 8 bases between. DNA of the CDR3: TGCGCCAGCAGCCAAGCCTGGGGGAGCAATCAGCCCCAGCATTTT. Residues: CASSQAWGSNQPQHF.

This sequence joins TRBV5-1 and TRBJ1-5; 10 bases agree with TRBD1. Germline loops: CDR1 SGHRS, CDR2 YFSETQ. Germline trimming cut 4 bases from V and 3 bases from J; bases unmatched to any gene: 7. There are 16 residues in the CDR3. CDR3 sequence reads: CASSPGTGVYNQPQHF. CDR3 nucleotides: TGCGCCAGCAGCCCGGGGACAGGGGTTTACAATCAGCCCCAGCATTTT.

J is TRBJ2-3 and V is TRBV30; D might be TRBD2 (6 bases). The germline gives CDR1 GTSNPN, CDR2 SVGIG (reference sequence). V lost 5 bases and J 7 bases, leaving 19 bases between the germline ends. The CDR3 spans 14 residues. The CDR3 DNA reads TGTGCCTGGGGGAGGACAAACCCCCCCAATACGCAGTATTTT. Translating it yields CAWGRTNPPNTQYF.

J is TRBJ2-7 and V is TRBV9; the D gene is possibly TRBD2 (5 bases). V lost 2 bases to trimming and J lost 3 bases, with 12 bases between them. The CDR3 runs to 14 residues. Germline V lookup: CDR1 SGDLS, CDR2 YYNGEE. The CDR3 DNA is TGTGCCAGCAGCGTTCGGGCCGGGAACTACGAGCAGTACTTC. Amino acid sequence: CASSVRAGNYEQYF.

In its sample, this clone was seen a few times. The chain couples TRBV7-9 to TRBJ2-7; D not certain. The CDR3 is made up of 14 amino acids. The germline CDR1 and CDR2 sequences are SEHNR and FQNEAQ (reference sequence). V lost 4 bases and J 6 bases, leaving 16 bases between the germline ends. The CDR3 coding sequence is TGTGCCAGCAGCTCAACGGGTGCCTTACGCGAGCAGTACTTC. Amino acids: CASSSTGALREQYF.

The chain recombines TRBV7-2 with TRBJ2-5; D is possibly TRBD1 or TRBD2 (6 bases each). This CDR3 has 13 residues. The germline gives CDR1 SGHTA, CDR2 FQGNSA. Trimming left V 6 bases short and J 5 bases short, with 13 bases between. The CDR3: CASRGGGLETQYF. CDR3 nucleotide sequence: TGTGCCAGCAGGGGGGGCGGGTTGGAGACCCAGTACTTC.

The chain joins TRBV2 to TRBJ1-1, with D hard to call. V lost 1 base and J 1 base, leaving 4 bases between the germline ends. Germline CDR1 SNHLY, CDR2 FYNNEI. CDR3 length equals 13 residues. CDR3 region: CASSEGENTEAFF. The CDR3 coding sequence is TGTGCCAGCAGTGAAGGCGAGAACACTGAAGCTTTCTTT.

The J gene is TRBJ2-1, the V gene TRBV5-4; 9 positions match TRBD2. With V trimmed by 5 bases and J by 1 base, 7 bases remained unmatched. The CDR3 is 16 amino acids. The germline gives CDR1 SGHNT, CDR2 YYREEE (reference sequence). CDR3 region: CASRRVAGVSYNEQFF. The CDR3, as DNA: TGTGCCAGCAGAAGGGTAGCGGGAGTATCCTACAATGAGCAGTTCTTC.

This clone occurred a few times. This CDR3 is CASSRDRVGNTIYF. CDR3 nucleotides: TGTGCCAGCAGTCGAGACAGGGTTGGAAACACCATATATTTT. The chain combines TRBV7-2 with TRBJ1-3; 7 positions match TRBD1. Germline values: CDR1 SGHTA, CDR2 FQGNSA. V shed 6 bases, J shed 3 bases, and the junction held 5 bases outside the gene matches. The CDR3 is 14 amino acids.

This clone was seen a few times. V usage is TRBV27 and J usage is TRBJ1-2; 7 bases fit TRBD1. V lost 4 bases, J lost 3 bases, and 8 bases stayed unmatched. CDR1 is MNHEY and CDR2 is SMNVEV in the germline V gene (reference sequence). There are 15 residues in the CDR3. The CDR3, as DNA: TGTGCCAGCAGTTACAGGGGCAATAGCTACTATGGCTACACCTTC. As protein: CASSYRGNSYYGYTF.

The CDR3 coding sequence is TGTGCCACCGCCGGGACAGGGGGCGTAGTTGAAGCTTTCTTT. It specifies CATAGTGGVVEAFF. This chain connects TRBV2 to TRBJ1-1; the match to TRBD1 covers 12 bases. The CDR3 is 14 amino acids. The V gene end was trimmed by 10 bases and the J gene end by 7 bases; junction bases not matched to a gene: 10. CDR1 and CDR2 from the germline V gene are SNHLY and FYNNEI. Together with reference TRBV2 and TRBJ1-1, the CDR3 gives the full variable domain: EPEVTQTPSHQVTQMGQEVILRCVPISNHLYFYWYRQILGQKVEFLVSFYNNEISEKSEIFDDQFSVERPDGSNFTLKIRSTKLEDSAMYFCATAGTGGVVEAFFGQGTRLTVV.